The 25 T cell receptor beta chains reported below all come from one sample, sequenced in a study of blood T cells in healthy people across ages. A second roughly 6 to 12 cycle PCR used barcoded and J-beta primers. TCRdb analysed the 5' RACE reads with MiXCR anew, one entry per CDR3 protein. The sample shows around 1,100,000 distinct CDR3 sequences, 30% to 40% of them seen only once. The sample was blood. The receptor set was obtained from a man aged 18 to 29 in good health.

The chain couples TRBV6-2 or TRBV6-3 to TRBJ1-2; TRBD1 is a possible D gene (5 bases). With 0 bases removed from V and 7 bases from J, the gap between germline ends came to 15 bases. The germline CDR1 and CDR2 sequences are MNHEY and SVGEGT. The CDR3 has 15 amino acids. In nucleotides, the CDR3 is TGTGCCAGCAGTTACTCCGCCGGGGGATTGTCTGGCTACACCTTC. It specifies CASSYSAGGLSGYTF.

CDR3 region: CASSYPRDTEAFF. The CDR3 DNA follows: TGTGCCAGCAGTTACCCTCGGGACACTGAAGCTTTCTTT. The rearrangement links TRBV6-2 or TRBV6-3 to TRBJ1-1; D remains unclear. Germline V gives CDR1 MNHEY, CDR2 SVGEGT. The CDR3 contains 13 residues. Trimming stripped 2 bases from V and 3 bases from J, with 7 bases between.

The gene calls are TRBV4-3 and TRBJ2-7; a weak D match, TRBD1 (5 bases). TRBJ2-4 matches the DNA end more closely, so the J call is doubtful. CDR3 length: 17 amino acids. From germline, CDR1 is LGHNA and CDR2 YSLEER. The CDR3 region is CASSQDRVGRVVNIQYF. CDR3 coding DNA: TGCGCCAGCAGCCAAGATAGGGTAGGCAGGGTAGTAAACATTCAGTACTTC.

This clonotype was detected a few times. The V gene is TRBV7-9, the J gene TRBJ2-7, with D hard to call. The germline V gene has CDR1 SEHNR and CDR2 FQNEAQ (reference sequence). Trimming pared 3 bases from V and 2 bases from J, leaving 5 bases between. The CDR3 sequence is 12 residues long. CDR3 loop: CASSFWAYEQYF. CDR3 coding DNA: TGTGCCAGCAGCTTCTGGGCCTACGAGCAGTACTTC.

In this sample, this clonotype turned up a few times. The chain uses TRBV6-5 and TRBJ1-6; 9 nucleotides align to TRBD1. V dropped 8 bases and J dropped 8; count of bases not matched to a gene: 4. This CDR3 spans 13 amino acids. Germline CDR1 reads MNHEY; CDR2 reads SVGAGI. The CDR3 reads CASGGTGYSPLHF. As DNA, the CDR3 is TGTGCCAGCGGAGGGACAGGGTATTCACCCCTCCACTTT.

V is TRBV28 and J is TRBJ1-2; 7 positions agree with TRBD1. Germline CDR1 is MDHEN and CDR2 is SYDVKM. Trimming cost V 7 bases and J 8 bases; bases outside gene matches: 13. CDR3 length equals 14 residues. The chain's CDR3 is CASTKGGRANGYTF. CDR3 nucleotide sequence: TGTGCCAGCACCAAAGGGGGCAGAGCGAACGGCTACACCTTC.

The V and J genes are TRBV20-1 and TRBJ1-5; D unresolved. Trimming cost V 5 bases and J 1 base, with 3 bases left between them. The CDR3 covers 11 residues. Germline CDR1 reads DFQATT; CDR2 reads SNEGSKA (reference sequence). CDR3: CSAGSNQPQHF. In nucleotides, the CDR3 is TGCAGTGCTGGCAGCAATCAGCCCCAGCATTTT.

The sample holds one count of this clonotype. A much larger clone lies one base from this, so it may be a read error. The V and J genes are TRBV4-3 and TRBJ1-2; D not resolved. With 1 base removed from V and 6 bases from J, the gap between germline ends came to 15 bases. Germline V gene sequence: CDR1 LGHNA, CDR2 YSLEER. CDR3 size: 15 residues. CDR3 DNA sequence: TGCGCCAGCAGCCAAGCCGACGGCCGGTTCCATGGCTACACCTTC. As protein: CASSQADGRFHGYTF.

The rearrangement joins TRBV7-3 to TRBJ2-5; D is ambiguous. The germline V and J ends were trimmed by 2 bases and 3 bases, with 10 bases remaining between them. CDR3 length: 14 amino acids. The V gene's germline CDR1 is SGHTA and CDR2 FQGTGA. In nucleotides, the CDR3 is TGTGCCAGCAGCTTAGACCGAACAAAAGAGACCCAGTACTTC. Translation gives CASSLDRTKETQYF. The complete variable domain, with remaining parts taken from reference TRBV7-3 and TRBJ2-5, reads GAGVSQTPSNKVTEKGKYVELRCDPISGHTALYWYRQSLGQGPEFLIYFQGTGAADDSGLPNDRFFAVRPEGSVSTLKIQRTERGDSAVYLCASSLDRTKETQYFGPGTRLLVL.

This sequence joins TRBV13 and TRBJ2-2, with 7 bases that match TRBD2. This CDR3 region has 13 residues. Trimming at V came to 6 bases and at J to 3 bases, leaving 1 base not matched to a gene. Germline CDR1 and CDR2: PRHDT and FYEKMQ (reference sequence). For the CDR3, the DNA is TGTGCCAGCAGACTAGCGCACACCGGGGAGCTGTTTTTT. Its protein is CASRLAHTGELFF.

As DNA, the CDR3 is TGCGCCAGCAGCCAAGATTCCCGACTAGCGGGGGGCACAGATACGCAGTATTTT. It yields the protein CASSQDSRLAGGTDTQYF. The chain joins TRBV4-3 to TRBJ2-3; the match to TRBD2 covers 12 bases. The CDR3 sequence is 18 residues long. V dropped 0 bases and J dropped 1; count of bases not matched to a gene: 5. CDR1 and CDR2 from the germline V gene are LGHNA and YSLEER.

CDR3 nucleotides: TGCAGTGCTAGAGCTACTCACAGGGGGCAGTACTATGGCTACACCTTC. This sequence encodes CSARATHRGQYYGYTF. The chain is built from TRBV20-1 and TRBJ1-2, with 9 bases fitting TRBD1. J gave up 3 bases and V 1 base, and 9 bases lay outside the gene matches. Germline V gene sequence: CDR1 DFQATT, CDR2 SNEGSKA (reference sequence). This CDR3 region has 16 residues.

The chain employs TRBV20-1 and TRBJ2-4; 9 bases fit TRBD2. The assigned J gene may be wrong: the sequence end matches TRBJ2-7 better. Germline V gives CDR1 DFQATT, CDR2 SNEGSKA (reference sequence). The CDR3 length is 14 residues. The CDR3 DNA reads as TGCAGTGCCCCGAATAGCGGGGGACGTTTCGAGCAGTACTTC. Residues: CSAPNSGGRFEQYF.

This clonotype has a handful of counts. CDR3 sequence reads: CASSLHHNEKLFF. The CDR3 nucleotides read TGTGCCAGCAGTCTCCACCATAATGAAAAACTGTTTTTT. The chain joins TRBV12-3 or TRBV12-4 to TRBJ1-4; D is unresolved. The CDR3 covers 13 residues. V was clipped by 5 bases and J by 4 bases, with 8 bases between them.

In regard to this clonotype: The junction differs from germline at one of its ends, possibly a read error. This chain uses TRBV11-2 with TRBJ2-3; 8 nucleotides match TRBD2. Germline values: CDR1 SGHAT, CDR2 FQNNGV. The CDR3 extends over 16 amino acids. The CDR3 DNA sequence: TGTGACAGCAGCCCAAGAGCGGGGGTCCTCACAGATACGCAGTATTTT. Protein product: CDSSPRAGVLTDTQYF.

This chain links TRBV6-5 with TRBJ1-2, with 9 bases aligning to TRBD1. The V and J ends lost 6 bases and 8 bases, in that order; junction bases with no gene match: 10. In germline, CDR1 is MNHEY, CDR2 SVGAGI. The CDR3 runs to 14 residues. The CDR3 reads CASRGTGSNEGYTF. The CDR3, as DNA: TGTGCCAGCAGGGGGACAGGGAGCAACGAGGGCTACACCTTC.

Here the CDR3 reads CASSRTGNTGELFF. The CDR3 DNA reads as TGTGCCAGCTCTAGGACAGGGAACACCGGGGAGCTGTTTTTT. The rearrangement joins TRBV6-2 or TRBV6-3 to TRBJ2-2; the match to TRBD1 covers 7 bases. Trimming cost V 8 bases and J 1 base; bases outside gene matches: 4. The CDR3 covers 14 residues. Germline lookup yields CDR1 MNHEY and CDR2 SVGEGT.

The chain links TRBV29-1 to TRBJ1-2; 7 bases are a match to TRBD1. The germline gives CDR1 SQVTM, CDR2 ANQGSEA. V trimming: 8 bases; J trimming: 2 bases; junction bases outside the gene matches: 5. The CDR3 loop spans 12 amino acids. DNA of the CDR3: TGCAGCATCTCGGGACAGAACTATGGCTACACCTTC. This gives the protein CSISGQNYGYTF. The full variable domain, its missing parts supplied by reference TRBV29-1 and TRBJ1-2, is SAVISQKPSRDICQRGTSLTIQCQVDSQVTMMFWYRQQPGQSLTLIATANQGSEATYESGFVIDKFPISRPNLTFSTLTVSNMSPEDSSIYLCSISGQNYGYTFGSGTRLTVV.

This clonotype was counted a single time. The rearrangement uses TRBV20-1 and TRBJ1-5; TRBD1 aligns across 7 bases. Trimming removed 3 bases from V and 3 bases from J; junction bases left unmatched: 11. The CDR3 has 16 residues. Germline loops: CDR1 DFQATT, CDR2 SNEGSKA (reference sequence). The CDR3 DNA reads TGCAGTGCTAGGGGGACAGCCTCTCCTTACAATCAGCCCCAGCATTTT. Translated: CSARGTASPYNQPQHF.

The chain uses TRBV7-3 and TRBJ2-1; TRBD1 might be the D (5 bases). The V gene lost 5 bases and the J gene lost 6 bases, with 14 bases spanning the gap. Germline V gives CDR1 SGHTA, CDR2 FQGTGA. The CDR3 is made up of 14 amino acids. As DNA, the CDR3 is TGTGCCAGCAGCCCCAGGGCAGCCCTCAATGAGCAGTTCTTC. This sequence encodes CASSPRAALNEQFF.

V is TRBV10-3 and J is TRBJ2-2, with 7 bases that match TRBD1. Looked up from germline, CDR1 is ENHRY and CDR2 is SYGVKD. V was pared by 6 bases and J by 5 bases, with 9 bases of the junction left unmatched. This CDR3 contains 15 residues. CDR3 coding DNA: TGTGCCATCAGATCTACAGGGGAAGGGACCGGGGAGCTGTTTTTT. Residues: CAIRSTGEGTGELFF.

The chain links TRBV14 to TRBJ1-6; 7 nucleotides agree with TRBD1. The CDR3 runs 18 residues. The junction had 8 bases not matched to a gene; V was cut back by 3 bases and J by 0 bases. Germline CDR1 SGHDN, CDR2 FVKESK. DNA for the CDR3: TGTGCCAGCAGCCAGACTCACCAGGGGGGCTCCTATAATTCACCCCTCCACTTT. Amino acids: CASSQTHQGGSYNSPLHF.

V gene TRBV4-2 combines with J gene TRBJ1-2, with a possible D match to TRBD1 (6 bases). The V end was cut by 0 bases, the J end by 8 bases, with 13 bases between. Germline CDR1 and CDR2: LGHNA and YNFKEQ. The CDR3 length is 14 residues. CDR3 bases: TGTGCCAGCAGCCAAGAAGTGGGGGCGGAGGGCTACACCTTC. It encodes CASSQEVGAEGYTF.

The CDR3 region is CASSPSGGRYNEQYF. The DNA for the CDR3 is TGTGCCAGCAGCCCGAGCGGGGGCCGCTACAATGAGCAGTACTTC. The chain carries TRBV9 and TRBJ2-4, with TRBD2 matching 8 bases. CDR1 is SGDLS and CDR2 is YYNGEE in the germline V gene. This CDR3 is built from 15 residues. V gave up 4 bases and J gave up 13 bases; unmatched junction bases: 16.

This clonotype was detected only a few times. The rearrangement joins TRBV12-3 or TRBV12-4 to TRBJ2-7; 9 bases align to TRBD1. The CDR3 length is 16 residues. V dropped 1 base and J dropped 5; count of bases not matched to a gene: 9. The CDR3 loop is CASSLGRDRVIHEQYF. The CDR3 DNA is TGTGCCAGCAGTTTAGGAAGGGACAGGGTAATCCACGAGCAGTACTTC.